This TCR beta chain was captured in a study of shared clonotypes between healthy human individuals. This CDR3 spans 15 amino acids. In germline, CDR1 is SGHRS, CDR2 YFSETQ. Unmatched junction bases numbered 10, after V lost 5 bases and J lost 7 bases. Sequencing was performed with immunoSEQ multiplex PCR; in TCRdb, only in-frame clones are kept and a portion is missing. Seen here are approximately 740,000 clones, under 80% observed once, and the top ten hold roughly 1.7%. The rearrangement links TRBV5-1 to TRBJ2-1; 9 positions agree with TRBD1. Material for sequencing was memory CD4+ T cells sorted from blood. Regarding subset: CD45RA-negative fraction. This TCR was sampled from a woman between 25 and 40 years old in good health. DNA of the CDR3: TGCGCCAGCAGTACGGACAGGGGAAGTAGGAATGAGCAGTTCTTC. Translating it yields CASSTDRGSRNEQFF.